These 13 T cell receptor beta chains came from one sample sequenced in a study of regulatory T cells. For these TCRs, the target antigens are not known. Study-wide results and limits: In CD3G-deficient patients, conventional CD4+ T cells were enriched for hydrophobic CDR3 residues at positions 6 and 7.

Primers: 52 TRBV forward and 13 TRBJ reverse. Method: immunoSEQ multiplex PCR; TCRdb's copy keeps in-frame clones and lacks some. The sample yields around 29,000 clones, 85% to 95% seen once. The sample taken for sequencing was conventional CD4+ T cells sorted from blood. The receptor source for this set is a person aged 18-29 years with CD3G deficiency.

The rearrangement links TRBV10-1 to TRBJ2-7; no clear D gene. CDR1 WNHNN and CDR2 SYGVQD come from the germline V gene (reference sequence). V gave up 5 bases and J gave up 4 bases, with 18 bases separating them. The CDR3 is made up of 15 amino acids. CDR3 in amino acids: CASSLKARIIYEQYF. The DNA of the CDR3 is TGCGCCAGCAGTCTCAAGGCTAGGATAATATACGAGCAGTACTTC.

The V and J genes are TRBV7-9 and TRBJ1-2, with TRBD1 matching 7 bases. This CDR3 has 14 amino acids. Per germline, CDR1 SEHNR and CDR2 FQNEAQ (reference sequence). V lost 1 base to trimming and J lost 7 bases; unmatched junction nucleotides: 6. CDR3 sequence reads: CASSLEGRGTGYTF. The CDR3 DNA is TGTGCCAGCAGCTTAGAGGGCAGGGGGACTGGCTACACCTTC.

J is TRBJ2-7 and V is TRBV6-1; D unclear. The CDR3 contains 12 residues. Trimming removed 7 bases at V and 3 bases at J, with 10 bases between. Germline-derived CDR1 and CDR2 are MNHNS and SASEGT. CDR3 sequence: CASKGSLYEQYF. The CDR3 DNA is TGTGCCAGCAAGGGCAGTCTCTACGAGCAGTACTTC.

The table lists this clone with a count of one. The rearrangement joins TRBV4-1 to TRBJ2-7; TRBD2 matches at 9 bases. The CDR3 sequence is 12 residues long. With V trimmed by 7 bases and J by 7 bases, 5 bases remained unmatched. CDR1 MGHRA and CDR2 YSYEKL come from the germline V gene. CDR3 DNA sequence: TGCGCCAGCAAGACCCTAGCGGGGGAGCAGTACGTC. It yields the protein CASKTLAGEQYV.

This chain links TRBV7-2 with TRBJ1-5; 7 nucleotides match TRBD1. CDR1 is SGHTA and CDR2 is FQGNSA in the germline V gene. V lost 5 bases to trimming and J lost 3 bases; unmatched junction nucleotides: 4. The CDR3 consists of 14 residues. CDR3 residues: CASSATGANQPQHF. CDR3 nucleotide sequence: TGTGCCAGCAGCGCTACAGGGGCCAATCAGCCCCAGCATTTT.

V and J are TRBV5-1 and TRBJ1-2; D unresolved. Trimming removed 0 bases from V and 6 bases from J, with 9 bases in between. CDR1 and CDR2 from the germline V gene are SGHRS and YFSETQ. The CDR3 sequence is 13 residues long. CDR3 in amino acids: CASSLVPGDGYTF. The CDR3 region has the DNA TGCGCCAGCAGCTTGGTACCGGGCGATGGCTACACCTTC.

The rearrangement links TRBV6-6 to TRBJ1-1, with D uncertain. The CDR3 consists of 13 residues. CDR1 MNHNY and CDR2 SVGAGI come from the germline V gene (reference sequence). The V and J ends lost 6 bases and 1 base respectively, with 9 bases between them. CDR3 sequence reads: CASRVTGNTEAFF. CDR3 DNA sequence: TGTGCCAGCAGGGTAACGGGGAACACTGAAGCTTTCTTT.

This chain uses TRBV5-1 with TRBJ2-7, with 9 bases lining up with TRBD1. The CDR3 totals 15 residues. The germline gives CDR1 SGHRS, CDR2 YFSETQ. Trimming cost V 0 bases and J 2 bases; bases outside gene matches: 3. The CDR3 DNA sequence: TGCGCCAGCAGCTTGGGGACAGGGGTAGCCTACGAGCAGTACTTC. This sequence encodes CASSLGTGVAYEQYF.

The chain carries TRBV21-1 and TRBJ2-7; TRBD1 is the table's D call, not checked against the DNA. TRBV21-1 corresponds to a pseudogene. The CDR3 has 14 amino acids. The CDR3 DNA reads TGTGCCAGCGAATTAAGTTGGGACAGCTACGAGCAGTACGTC. It translates to CASELSWDSYEQYV.

Concerning this clone: The same CDR3 can be traced to other DNA sequences in this sample. This chain joins TRBV5-1 and TRBJ1-1; 7 nucleotides line up with TRBD1. Trimming cost V 0 bases and J 5 bases; bases outside gene matches: 4. Germline V gives CDR1 SGHRS, CDR2 YFSETQ. This CDR3 region has 14 residues. The CDR3 sequence is CASSLGSGGTEAFF. The CDR3, as DNA: TGCGCCAGCAGCTTGGGTTCAGGGGGTACTGAAGCTTTCTTT.

The sample holds one count of this clone. The chain joins TRBV28 to TRBJ2-2; 8 nucleotides agree with TRBD2. J gave up 6 bases and V 2 bases, and 11 bases lay outside the gene matches. This CDR3 has 17 residues. CDR1 and CDR2 from the germline V gene are MDHEN and SYDVKM. The CDR3 nucleotides are TGTGCCAGCAGTTTAATGTATGGGGGACTAGGATCCGGGGAGCTGTTTTTT. Translation gives CASSLMYGGLGSGELFF.

This chain joins TRBV19 and TRBJ2-2; D is unresolved. The CDR3 has 13 residues. Looked up from germline, CDR1 is LNHDA and CDR2 is SQIVND (reference sequence). With 4 bases removed from V and 6 bases from J, the gap between germline ends came to 9 bases. CDR3 residues: CASSKWPPGELFF. The CDR3 coding sequence is TGTGCCAGTAGTAAGTGGCCACCCGGGGAGCTGTTTTTT.

V is TRBV7-9 and J is TRBJ2-1; D unresolved. Germline assignment: CDR1 SEHNR and CDR2 FQNEAQ (reference sequence). The germline V and J ends were trimmed by 1 base and 3 bases, with 10 bases remaining between them. This CDR3 is built from 15 residues. The CDR3 region is CASSLGSGNYNEQFF. The DNA of the CDR3 is TGTGCCAGCAGCTTAGGATCAGGAAACTACAATGAGCAGTTCTTC.